This TCR beta chain is from a study of blood T cells in healthy people across ages (dated by TCRdb to between 2014 and 2016). Turning to the overall study: In model experiments, roughly one uniquely barcoded TCR beta cDNA molecule per two T cells was captured by template switching. The study measured age-related changes in TCR beta repertoire diversity using deep sequencing normalized with unique cDNA molecular identifiers. Donors were grouped into four age groups: young (average approximately 15 years), middle-aged (roughly 38), aged (around 60) and long-lived (over 80). To avoid experimental bias, donors of different ages were randomly spread across the sequencing lanes. The study analyzed two additional independent replicas of 1 million unique cDNA reads from the same blood draw for two donors, one aged 18 to 30 and one aged 80 or older.

Systemically healthy Caucasian individuals from Russia, over 30 in total and aged roughly 6 to 100 years, were included as donors. Each donor gave approximately 9.3 milliliters of peripheral blood, collected into EDTA-treated Vacutainer tubes. PBMCs were isolated by Ficoll-Paque density-gradient centrifugation, with at least 6 million obtained per sample. Trizol reagent was used to extract total RNA from PBMCs, with at least 5 micrograms per sample. For every donor, flow cytometry on a PBMC aliquot measured the percentage of naive CD45RAhigh/CD27high T cells. Receptor libraries were prepared by 5' RACE. Sequencing relied on an Illumina HiSeq 2500. A second PCR of 7 to 11 cycles was performed with a sample-barcoded 5' primer and a J-beta primer mix. Each TCR beta cDNA molecule received a unique molecular identifier from a template-switch 5' adaptor carrying 12 random nucleotides. Each sample yielded at least 2.5 million CDR3-containing paired-end reads. All of the RNA was converted into first-strand cDNA using the Mint cDNA synthesis kit, with a TRBC-specific oligonucleotide serving as the primer. Following uracil-DNA glycosylase treatment, a first 18-cycle PCR with universal primers M1SS and BC2_uni_R was performed on all cDNA. As for the original processing: Each sample was normalized by randomly selecting 1 million high-quality reads, each carrying a distinct molecular identifier. Reads sharing molecular identifiers were discarded rather than binned into consensus sequences. MiTCR, run with a Q25 quality threshold and the strictest error-elimination algorithm, handled CDR3 identification, clonotype clustering and error correction. Lower-bound total TCR beta diversity was estimated with a nonparametric unseen species model using Euler transformation. The raw public reads went through TCRdb reprocessing: fastp at Q25, MiXCR clone calling, in-frame beta chains kept. Each entry merges the rows of one CDR3 protein and shows their most common DNA and genes. The V and J calls reflect TCRdb's pipeline rather than the authors' work. Counted in this sample were around 1,700,000 distinct CDR3 sequences; 28% of them appeared once. The ten largest make up 7.7% of the sample.

The CDR3 holds 19 amino acids from the cysteine to the phenylalanine. Of all the DNA, just the CDR3 is kept, 57 bases in frame from base 1. The germline V gene (reference sequence) provides CDR1 SEHNR and CDR2 FQNEAQ. Cut back by 3 bases and 2 bases, the V and J ends lie 20 bases apart. Paper-wide results and their limitations: Because donor CMV infection status was unknown, age-related changes in expanded clonotypes were potentially confounded. Estimates of total diversity from one million sequenced T cells were regarded as lower bounds and underestimates. Compared with the aged group, more naive CD4+ T cells, fewer expanded clones and increased TCR diversity were shown by the long-lived group, suggesting age selection. The percentage of naive T cells measured by flow cytometry correlated strongly with observed TCR beta diversity. Since profiling was done on bulk unsorted PBMCs, naive and antigen-experienced compartments could not be conclusively compared. As age increased, observed TCR beta diversity per million T cells dropped in a roughly linear way, and a significant reduction was already evident by age 40.

This clonotype has more than one count but fewer than ten. The clone's antigen remains unknown. Per-base qualities were not stored, and no clone one base away is much larger. The TCR originated in a woman in her thirties in good health. The V and J genes are TRBV7-9 and TRBJ2-6, and possibly TRBD1, on 5 matching bases. The sample consisted of blood. The DNA sequence reads TGTGCCAGCAGCTTCCCACTTCCGACAGACTCGGCTGGGGCCAACGTCCTGACTTTC. Translated, it gives CASSFPLPTDSAGANVLTF. The reference TRBV7-9 and TRBJ2-6 proteins fill in what lies around the CDR3, so the full variable domain reads DTGVSQNPRHKITKRGQNVTFRCDPISEHNRLYWYRQTLGQGPEFLTYFQNEAQLEKSRLLSDRFSAERPKGSFSTLEIQRTEQGDSAMYLCASSFPLPTDSAGANVLTFGAGSRLTVL.